This paragraph reports one TCR beta chain. The sample is drawn from a study of shared clonotypes between healthy human individuals. Germline CDR1 is MNHNS and CDR2 is SASEGT. This CDR3 comprises 15 residues. The trim removed 7 bases at V and 4 bases at J, leaving 6 bases unmatched. Sequencing was performed with immunoSEQ multiplex PCR; in TCRdb, only in-frame clones are kept and a portion is missing. The table lists over a million clones, approximately 96% of them singletons. This sequence was found in a man aged 25 to 40 in good health. The chain is built from TRBV6-1 and TRBJ2-1; 11 bases are shared with TRBD2. The sample consisted of naive CD4+ T cells sorted from blood. Subset meaning: CD45RA+ positively selected. Written as DNA, the CDR3 is TGTGCCAGCACCTTGGGACTAGCGGATTACAATGAGCAGTTCTTC. Its translation: CASTLGLADYNEQFF.